This T cell receptor beta chain was profiled in a study of brain metastases from non-small cell lung cancer. Only in-frame clones appear in the TCRdb table, and some are missing; sequencing was by immunoSEQ multiplex PCR. The sample has approximately 1,400 clones, roughly four fifths seen once. From germline, CDR1 is SGHVS and CDR2 FQNEAQ. V lost 5 bases to trimming and J lost 7 bases, with 11 bases between them. The CDR3 has 13 amino acids. The sequence came from a donor older than 35 with non-small cell lung cancer. This chain uses TRBV7-8 with TRBJ1-4; no clear D. Source material: tumor-adjacent normal tissue. DNA of the CDR3: TGTGCCAGCAGCACCCAACGAGGTGAAAAACTGTTTTTT. It translates to CASSTQRGEKLFF.